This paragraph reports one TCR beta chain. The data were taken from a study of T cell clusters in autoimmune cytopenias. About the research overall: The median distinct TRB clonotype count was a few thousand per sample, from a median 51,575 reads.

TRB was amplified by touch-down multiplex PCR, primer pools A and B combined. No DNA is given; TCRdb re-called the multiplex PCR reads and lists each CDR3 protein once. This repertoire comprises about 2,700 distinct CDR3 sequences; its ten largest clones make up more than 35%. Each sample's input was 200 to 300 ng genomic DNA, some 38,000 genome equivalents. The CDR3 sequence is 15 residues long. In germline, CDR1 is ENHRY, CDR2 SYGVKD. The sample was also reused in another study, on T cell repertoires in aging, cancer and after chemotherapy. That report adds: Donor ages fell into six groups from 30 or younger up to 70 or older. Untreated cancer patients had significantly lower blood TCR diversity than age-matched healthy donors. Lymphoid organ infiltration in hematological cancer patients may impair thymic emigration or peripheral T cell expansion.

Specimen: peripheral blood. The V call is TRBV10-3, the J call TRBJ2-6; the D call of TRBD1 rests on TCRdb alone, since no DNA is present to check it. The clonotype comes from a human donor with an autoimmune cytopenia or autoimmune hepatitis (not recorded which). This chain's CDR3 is CAISGAGSGANVLTF.